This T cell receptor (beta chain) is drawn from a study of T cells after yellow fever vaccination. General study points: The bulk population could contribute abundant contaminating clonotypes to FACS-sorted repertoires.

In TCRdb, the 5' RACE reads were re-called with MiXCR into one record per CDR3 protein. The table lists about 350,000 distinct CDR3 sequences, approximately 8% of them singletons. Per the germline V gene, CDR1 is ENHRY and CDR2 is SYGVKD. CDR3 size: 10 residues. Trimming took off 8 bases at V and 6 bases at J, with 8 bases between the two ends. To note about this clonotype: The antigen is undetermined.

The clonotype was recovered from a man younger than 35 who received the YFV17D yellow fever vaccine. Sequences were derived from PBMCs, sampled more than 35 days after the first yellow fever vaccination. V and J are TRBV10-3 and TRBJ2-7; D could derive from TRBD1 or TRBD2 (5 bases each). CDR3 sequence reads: CAIGGSEQYF. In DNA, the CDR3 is TGTGCCATCGGGGGATCCGAGCAGTACTTC.